These 27 T cell receptor beta chains were sequenced from one sample in a study of cytomegalovirus exposure and HLA in healthy donors. Primers for the PCR totalled 60 Vbeta and 13 Jbeta. Sequenced by immunoSEQ multiplex PCR; TCRdb stores in-frame clones only, minus some. The sample has roughly 250,000 clones; almost 85% are singletons. Sample: PBMCs. These receptors were collected from a woman aged 40 to 49 in good health and CMV-seropositive.

This clone was found a few times. The chain combines TRBV6-6 with TRBJ2-1; maybe TRBD2 (6 bases). The CDR3 loop spans 14 amino acids. Trimming took off 4 bases at V and 1 base at J, with 8 bases between the two ends. Looked up from germline, CDR1 is MNHNY and CDR2 is SVGAGI (reference sequence). Written as DNA, the CDR3 is TGTGCCAGCAGTTTACGGGAGTCCTACAATGAGCAGTTCTTC. Translating it yields CASSLRESYNEQFF.

In its sample, this clone was seen once. Other DNA sequences within the sample encode an identical CDR3. The chain couples TRBV25-1 to TRBJ2-1, with 12 bases fitting TRBD2. Germline-derived CDR1 and CDR2 are MGHDK and SYGVNS. The CDR3 contains 15 residues. V lost 5 bases to trimming and J lost 7 bases; unmatched junction nucleotides: 6. The CDR3 coding sequence is TGTGCCAGCAGTCAATCACTAGCGGGAGGTAATGAGCAGTTCTTC. Translation: CASSQSLAGGNEQFF.

J is TRBJ2-1 and V is TRBV19; TRBD2 matches at 7 bases. J gave up 5 bases and V 3 bases, and 7 bases lay outside the gene matches. From germline, CDR1 is LNHDA and CDR2 SQIVND (reference sequence). The CDR3 contains 15 residues. In DNA, the CDR3 is TGTGCCAGTAGTATCCGAGCGGGACTTAACAATGAGCAGTTCTTC. Its protein is CASSIRAGLNNEQFF.

J is TRBJ1-1 and V is TRBV19; D not certain. CDR3 size: 13 residues. The V end was cut by 7 bases, the J end by 0 bases, with 9 bases between. The germline V gene encodes CDR1 LNHDA and CDR2 SQIVND (reference sequence). CDR3 region: CASMNQVNTEAFF. The DNA of the CDR3 is TGTGCCAGTATGAACCAGGTGAACACTGAAGCTTTCTTT.

The chain recombines TRBV7-9 with TRBJ2-1, with a tentative D call TRBD1 (6 bases). The CDR3 has 16 amino acids. Trimming took 1 base from V and 5 from J, leaving 15 bases between them. Looked up from germline, CDR1 is SEHNR and CDR2 is FQNEAQ (reference sequence). In DNA, the CDR3 is TGTGCCAGCAGCTTAGGTGTAGGGGGAGATAACAATGAGCAGTTCTTC. It translates to CASSLGVGGDNNEQFF. Together with reference TRBV7-9 and TRBJ2-1, the CDR3 gives the full variable domain: DTGVSQNPRHKITKRGQNVTFRCDPISEHNRLYWYRQTLGQGPEFLTYFQNEAQLEKSRLLSDRFSAERPKGSFSTLEIQRTEQGDSAMYLCASSLGVGGDNNEQFFGPGTRLTVL.

This clone was observed a handful of times. This chain joins TRBV2 and TRBJ1-1; weak D call: TRBD1 (5 bases). Germline assignment: CDR1 SNHLY and CDR2 FYNNEI. The CDR3 covers 15 residues. The V and J ends lost 4 bases and 0 bases respectively, with 12 bases between them. The CDR3: CASSGPGLMNTEAFF. The CDR3, as DNA: TGTGCCAGCAGTGGACCGGGACTTATGAACACTGAAGCTTTCTTT.

The chain joins TRBV11-3 to TRBJ2-2, with 9 bases aligning to TRBD2. The germline V gene encodes CDR1 SGHNT and CDR2 YENEEA. Losses at the gene ends were 5 bases for V and 0 bases for J; bases not matched to a gene: 4. There are 16 residues in the CDR3. The CDR3: CASSGRLAANTGELFF. The DNA for the CDR3 is TGTGCCAGCAGCGGACGACTAGCGGCGAACACCGGGGAGCTGTTTTTT.

This chain uses TRBV28 with TRBJ2-7; the D gene is possibly TRBD2 (6 bases). The germline V gene has CDR1 MDHEN and CDR2 SYDVKM. This CDR3 has 11 amino acids. Trimming cost V 5 bases and J 5 bases, with 7 bases left between them. The CDR3 region is CASSRGNEQYF. DNA for the CDR3: TGTGCCAGCAGTCGGGGGAACGAGCAGTACTTC.

The chain is built from TRBV27 and TRBJ1-2; 8 positions match TRBD1. Germline-derived CDR1 and CDR2 are MNHEY and SMNVEV (reference sequence). The CDR3 is 13 residues long. Germline trimming cut 9 bases from V and 0 bases from J; bases unmatched to any gene: 3. In DNA, the CDR3 is TGTGCCAGTTCGGGACAGGCTAACTATGGCTACACCTTC. This codes for CASSGQANYGYTF.

This clone was seen only a few times. The rearrangement uses TRBV29-1 and TRBJ2-5; 8 bases align to TRBD2. Germline lookup yields CDR1 SQVTM and CDR2 ANQGSEA. This CDR3 is 12 amino acids long. Trimming cost V 4 bases and J 4 bases; bases outside gene matches: 2. CDR3 in amino acids: CSVAAGGETQYF. Here the CDR3 DNA reads TGCAGCGTTGCGGCGGGAGGAGAGACCCAGTACTTC.

The V and J genes are TRBV7-2 and TRBJ1-5, with a possible D match to TRBD1 (5 bases). V was trimmed by 5 bases and J by 10 bases, leaving 18 bases between them. Germline V gene sequence: CDR1 SGHTA, CDR2 FQGNSA. The CDR3 covers 14 residues. This CDR3 reads CASSRLGPGGPQHF. CDR3 DNA: TGTGCCAGCAGCCGACTGGGGCCTGGTGGTCCCCAGCATTTT.

The rearrangement uses TRBV6-5 and TRBJ2-3; 7 positions match TRBD1. Germline V lookup: CDR1 MNHEY, CDR2 SVGAGI. The CDR3 is 15 residues long. Trimming removed 7 bases from V and 2 bases from J; junction bases left unmatched: 9. CDR3 nucleotide sequence: TGTGCCAGCAAGCCCCGGGACAGTCTCACAGATACGCAGTATTTT. Protein: CASKPRDSLTDTQYF.

The genes are TRBV13 and TRBJ2-7; TRBD2 matches at 11 bases. CDR1 is PRHDT, CDR2 FYEKMQ, per germline (reference sequence). Trimming at V came to 5 bases and at J to 3 bases, leaving 3 bases not matched to a gene. The CDR3 runs to 14 residues. CDR3 region: CASSPSGRYYEQYF. CDR3 nucleotide sequence: TGTGCCAGCAGCCCTAGCGGGAGGTACTACGAGCAGTACTTC.

The sample holds one count of this clone. V is TRBV5-1 and J is TRBJ2-1, with no clear D. Germline values: CDR1 SGHRS, CDR2 YFSETQ. V was pared by 2 bases and J by 0 bases, with 9 bases between. This CDR3 region has 15 residues. CDR3 amino acids: CASSLSRYSYNEQFF. The CDR3 nucleotides are TGCGCCAGCAGCTTATCACGCTACTCCTACAATGAGCAGTTCTTC.

This clone was seen only a few times. The V gene is TRBV28, the J gene TRBJ2-1; TRBD1 aligns across 9 bases. In germline, CDR1 is MDHEN, CDR2 SYDVKM. Trimming took 6 bases from V and 7 from J; bases not matched to a gene: 16. The CDR3 consists of 17 residues. The CDR3 spells CASRKYTGGILENEQFF. CDR3 bases: TGTGCCAGCAGGAAATATACAGGGGGCATCTTGGAAAATGAGCAGTTCTTC.

The rearrangement joins TRBV29-1 to TRBJ2-1, with D possibly being TRBD2 (5 bases). Per the germline V gene, CDR1 is SQVTM and CDR2 is ANQGSEA. Trimming removed 4 bases from V and 5 bases from J, with 12 bases in between. CDR3 length equals 13 residues. The CDR3: CSVGTGTHNEQFF. CDR3 in DNA: TGCAGCGTTGGGACGGGAACCCACAATGAGCAGTTCTTC.

As for this clone: Within the sample, other DNA sequences also encode this same CDR3. This rearrangement joins TRBV4-3 to TRBJ2-2; no firm D call. Trimming cost V 0 bases and J 5 bases, with 10 bases left between them. The CDR3 is 15 amino acids. Germline CDR1 LGHNA, CDR2 YSLEER. CDR3 loop: CASSQEVGETGELFF. The CDR3, as DNA: TGCGCCAGCAGCCAAGAGGTCGGAGAAACCGGGGAGCTGTTTTTT.

The chain has TRBV29-1 and TRBJ2-3; D perhaps matches TRBD1 (6 bases). V was pared by 4 bases and J by 5 bases, with 25 bases between. Germline loops: CDR1 SQVTM, CDR2 ANQGSEA. The CDR3 runs to 17 residues. CDR3 loop: CSVVLLLRTAGRDTQYF. The CDR3 DNA reads TGCAGCGTTGTACTGCTTCTTCGGACAGCAGGGAGAGATACGCAGTATTTT.

The genes are TRBV11-3 and TRBJ2-7; TRBD1 matches 8 bases. The V gene end was trimmed by 5 bases and the J gene end by 7 bases; junction bases not matched to a gene: 10. Germline V gene sequence: CDR1 SGHNT, CDR2 YENEEA. The length of the CDR3 is 14 residues. The CDR3 sequence is CASSMDRWTGEQYF. The CDR3 DNA reads as TGTGCCAGCAGCATGGACAGGTGGACAGGGGAGCAGTACTTC. The full variable domain, completed using reference TRBV11-3 and TRBJ2-7, is EAGVVQSPRYKIIEKKQPVAFWCNPISGHNTLYWYLQNLGQGPELLIRYENEEAVDDSQLPKDRFSAERLKGVDSTLKIQPAELGDSAVYLCASSMDRWTGEQYFGPGTRLTVT.

This chain connects TRBV6-1 to TRBJ1-6; unclear D gene. This CDR3 spans 13 amino acids. Germline V lookup: CDR1 MNHNS, CDR2 SASEGT. Trimming stripped 1 base from V and 8 bases from J, with 6 bases between. CDR3 DNA sequence: TGTGCCAGCAGTGAAGACCGGGATTCACCCCTCCACTTT. Translation: CASSEDRDSPLHF.

V is TRBV11-2 and J is TRBJ2-7, with D possibly TRBD1 on 6 matching bases. CDR1 is SGHAT, CDR2 FQNNGV, per germline. The CDR3 spans 16 residues. V lost 3 bases and J lost 2, with 17 bases in between. As DNA, the CDR3 is TGTGCCAGCAGCTTCTGGACAGTCCTAGCCCCCTACGAGCAGTACTTC. It specifies CASSFWTVLAPYEQYF.

The chain couples TRBV7-3 to TRBJ2-1; 16 bases are a match to TRBD2. This CDR3 has 17 amino acids. Germline CDR1 is SGHTA and CDR2 is FQGTGA. Trimming removed 5 bases from V and 10 bases from J; junction bases left unmatched: 11. CDR3: CASSPGTSGRGFREQFF. In nucleotides, the CDR3 is TGTGCCAGCAGCCCCGGGACTAGCGGGAGGGGGTTTAGAGAGCAGTTCTTC.

The chain combines TRBV27 with TRBJ2-6; 7 bases align to TRBD1. Germline assignment: CDR1 MNHEY and CDR2 SMNVEV (reference sequence). The V gene end was trimmed by 5 bases and the J gene end by 0 bases; junction bases not matched to a gene: 7. This CDR3 region has 17 residues. CDR3 loop: CASSRDSFDSGANVLTF. The CDR3 DNA follows: TGTGCCAGCAGTCGGGACAGCTTCGACTCTGGGGCCAACGTCCTGACTTTC.

The chain recombines TRBV28 with TRBJ1-5, with D perhaps matching TRBD1 (6 bases). The CDR3 has 15 residues. CDR1 and CDR2 from the germline V gene are MDHEN and SYDVKM. Trimming took 6 bases from V and 5 from J, leaving 17 bases between them. The DNA of the CDR3 is TGTGCCAGCAGACCAATAATACAGGGAGATCAGCCCCAGCATTTT. Its protein product is CASRPIIQGDQPQHF.

The genes are TRBV7-2 and TRBJ1-5; the D is unclear. The CDR3 contains 13 residues. Germline CDR1 reads SGHTA; CDR2 reads FQGNSA. With 5 bases removed from V and 4 bases from J, the gap between germline ends came to 9 bases. CDR3: CASSPDKNQPQHF. In nucleotides, the CDR3 is TGTGCCAGCAGCCCAGACAAGAATCAGCCCCAGCATTTT.

The chain recombines TRBV7-9 with TRBJ2-4; TRBD2 agrees at 10 bases. V shed 6 bases, J shed 3 bases, and the junction held 14 bases outside the gene matches. Germline CDR1 and CDR2: SEHNR and FQNEAQ (reference sequence). The CDR3 is 18 amino acids. This CDR3 reads CASSLGDLSGRGKNIQYF. CDR3 DNA sequence: TGTGCCAGCAGTCTAGGGGATTTGAGCGGGAGGGGCAAAAACATTCAGTACTTC.

The chain combines TRBV4-3 with TRBJ2-1; D remains unclear. This CDR3 region has 16 residues. V lost 0 bases, J lost 0 bases, and 9 bases lay in between. Germline values: CDR1 LGHNA, CDR2 YSLEER. In DNA form, the CDR3 reads TGCGCCAGCAGCCAAGAAGTACAGAGCTCCTACAATGAGCAGTTCTTC. Its translation is CASSQEVQSSYNEQFF.